This T cell receptor (beta chain) appears in the sequencing data of a study of PD-1 blockade in classical Hodgkin lymphoma. Study-level points and caveats: Complete responders showed a baseline diversity that resembled the diversity of newly diagnosed patients. Exclusion was applied to patients who started nivolumab under 1 year after ASCT.

Of note for this clone: What it binds is not known.

The CDR3 is 14 residues long. Germline loops: CDR1 MNHEY, CDR2 SMNVEV (reference sequence). V was pared by 7 bases and J by 0 bases, with 4 bases of the junction left unmatched. Data came from immunoSEQ multiplex PCR; TCRdb stores just in-frame clones and leaves some out. The sample holds about 52,000 clones; more than 75% are singletons and the top ten take 6% to 7.5%. This sample's time point: cycle 4 day 1 (C4D1), after 6 weeks of nivolumab. Every patient experienced relapse after autologous stem cell transplantation, and brentuximab vedotin exposure varied. This clonotype originated in a human donor with classical Hodgkin lymphoma. The chain combines TRBV27 with TRBJ2-3, with 7 positions matching TRBD1. Material: peripheral blood mononuclear cells (PBMCs), obtained before the fourth cycle of nivolumab. The CDR3 sequence is CASIAGGSTDTQYF. In nucleotides, the CDR3 is TGTGCCAGCATCGCAGGGGGTAGCACAGATACGCAGTATTTT.